Listed below are T cell receptor beta chains from one sample, sequenced in a study of identical twins. TCRdb reanalysed the 5' RACE reads using MiXCR and keeps one entry per CDR3 protein. The sample contains 450,000 or so distinct CDR3 sequences, more than 20% of which appear only once. These data were also filed under a second study, of T cells expressing NK-cell markers.

The sample was CD4+ T cells sorted from blood. All receptors come from a woman aged 18-29 years in good health. Both conserved end residues are part of each CDR3. D genes are given only for firm matches. Some rows mark clone size as missing; the rest say once, few, many or name a class of expanded clone.

v_gene	j_gene	d_gene	abundance	CDR3nt	CDR3aa
TRBV5-1	TRBJ2-5	TRBD2	.	TGCGCCAGCAGCTTGGGACTAGCGGGAGACCAAGAGACCCAGTACTTC	CASSLGLAGDQETQYF
TRBV5-1	TRBJ2-3	.	few	TGCGCCAGCAGCTTGGCGGGGACGGGAGCAACAGATACGCAGTATTTT	CASSLAGTGATDTQYF
TRBV5-5	TRBJ2-7	.	.	TGTGCCAGCAGCTGGGGGCCCTCCTACGAGCAGTACTTC	CASSWGPSYEQYF
TRBV5-1	TRBJ1-4	TRBD1	.	TGCGCCAGCAGGCCGGGACAGCAGAATGAAAAACTGTTTTTT	CASRPGQQNEKLFF
TRBV11-1	TRBJ2-1	TRBD2	few	TGTGCCAGCAGCGGCCCGGGACTAGCGGGCCTCCTTGGTCGATACAATGAGCAGTTCTTC	CASSGPGLAGLLGRYNEQFF
TRBV23-1	TRBJ2-1	.	.	TGCGCCAGCAGTCATTCACATCACTGGGTCGGCTACAATGAGCAGTTCTTC	CASSHSHHWVGYNEQFF
TRBV20-1	TRBJ2-5	TRBD2	few	TGCAGTGCTGTAGCGGGGGTGCGGGAGACCCAGTACTTC	CSAVAGVRETQYF
TRBV6-5	TRBJ1-2	.	many	TGTGCCAGCAGTTACCAAAATGGCTACACCTTC	CASSYQNGYTF
TRBV7-8	TRBJ2-4	TRBD1	few	TGTGCCAGCAGCCCCGGGACAGGGGGAAACATTCAGTACTTC	CASSPGTGGNIQYF
TRBV30	TRBJ2-7	TRBD2	.	TGTGCCGGACTAGCGGGAGTCTACGAGCAGTACTTC	CAGLAGVYEQYF
TRBV6-2/TRBV6-3	TRBJ2-3	.	many	TGTGCCAGCAGTTACTCAAGCGGTGAGATCACAGATACGCAGTATTTT	CASSYSSGEITDTQYF
TRBV6-4	TRBJ2-1	.	.	TGTGCCAGCACTCACCCTGGGGGTATCCCGAGCTCCTACAATGAGCAGTTCTTC	CASTHPGGIPSSYNEQFF
TRBV12-3/TRBV12-4	TRBJ2-4	TRBD1	few	TGTGCCAGCAGTGGGACAGGGAGTGGCATTCAGTACTTC	CASSGTGSGIQYF
TRBV6-1	TRBJ2-2	TRBD1	few	TGTGCCAGCAGTGAATACCCCTCGATACAGGGGGTTTCCGGGGAGCTGTTTTTT	CASSEYPSIQGVSGELFF
TRBV6-5	TRBJ2-3	.	many	TGTGCCAGCAGTTACGGGGATACGCAGTATTTT	CASSYGDTQYF
TRBV4-1	TRBJ1-1	.	.	TGCGCCAGCAGCCAACGATCTGAAGCTTTCTTT	CASSQRSEAFF